The subject of this entry is one TCR beta chain. Its antigen remains unknown. Clones were sequenced by immunoSEQ multiplex PCR, and TCRdb holds only the in-frame ones, with some missing. The sample lists 470,000 or so clones; more than 65% were seen once. The sample comes from a study of shared clonotypes between healthy human individuals. Study-wide findings and caveats: The represented genetic and exposure-history diversity was limited by the small number of donors.

V shed 3 bases and J shed 2 bases, with 10 bases lying between them. The germline V gene encodes CDR1 MNHEY and CDR2 SMNVEV (reference sequence). The CDR3 is 15 residues long. V and J are TRBV27 and TRBJ2-2; maybe TRBD2 (6 bases). The sequence derives from a woman in her thirties or forties in good health. Some clones in this sample may be carry-over from other donors' samples. Sequencing was done on a sample of PBMCs. In nucleotides, the CDR3 is TGTGCCAGCAGTTTGGGGACTCTCAACACCGGGGAGCTGTTTTTT. Protein sequence: CASSLGTLNTGELFF.